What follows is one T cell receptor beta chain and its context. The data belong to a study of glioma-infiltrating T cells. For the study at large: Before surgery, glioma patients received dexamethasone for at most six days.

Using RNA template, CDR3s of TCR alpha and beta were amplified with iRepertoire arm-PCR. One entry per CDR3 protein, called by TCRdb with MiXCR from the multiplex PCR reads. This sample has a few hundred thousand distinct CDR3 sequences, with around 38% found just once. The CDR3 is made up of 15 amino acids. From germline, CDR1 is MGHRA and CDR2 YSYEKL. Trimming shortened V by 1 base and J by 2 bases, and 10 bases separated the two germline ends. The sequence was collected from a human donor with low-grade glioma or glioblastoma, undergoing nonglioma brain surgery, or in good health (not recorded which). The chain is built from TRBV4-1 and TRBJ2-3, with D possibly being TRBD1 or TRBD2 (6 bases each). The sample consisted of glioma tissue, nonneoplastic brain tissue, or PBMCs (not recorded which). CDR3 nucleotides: TGCGCCAGCAGCCAAGCGGAGGGGGACACAGATACGCAGTATTTT. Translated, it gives CASSQAEGDTDTQYF.